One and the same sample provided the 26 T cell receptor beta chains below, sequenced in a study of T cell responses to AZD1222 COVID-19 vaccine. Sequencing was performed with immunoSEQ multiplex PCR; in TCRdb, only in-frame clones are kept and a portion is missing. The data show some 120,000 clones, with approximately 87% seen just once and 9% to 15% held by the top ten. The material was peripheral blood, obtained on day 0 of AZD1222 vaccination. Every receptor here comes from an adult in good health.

The CDR3 region is CASSSRARGFSEQYF. The CDR3 coding sequence is TGTGCCAGCAGCTCCCGGGCAAGGGGCTTCTCCGAGCAGTACTTC. The chain recombines TRBV11-2 with TRBJ2-7; D possibly corresponds to TRBD1 (5 bases). CDR1 SGHAT and CDR2 FQNNGV come from the germline V gene. Deletions cut 4 bases from V and 6 bases from J, with 19 bases between. This CDR3 contains 15 residues.

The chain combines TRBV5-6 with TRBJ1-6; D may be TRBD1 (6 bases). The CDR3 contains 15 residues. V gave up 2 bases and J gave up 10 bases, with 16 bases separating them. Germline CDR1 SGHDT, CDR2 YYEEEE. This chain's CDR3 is CASSFRQVVQSPLHF. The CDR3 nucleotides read TGTGCCAGCAGCTTTAGACAGGTGGTTCAATCACCCCTCCACTTT.

The chain's CDR3 is CASLADRGQEQFF. CDR3 coding DNA: TGTGCCAGCCTTGCAGACAGGGGGCAAGAGCAGTTCTTC. The chain recombines TRBV28 with TRBJ2-1; 10 positions match TRBD1. V lost 8 bases to trimming and J lost 10 bases; unmatched junction nucleotides: 8. Germline lookup yields CDR1 MDHEN and CDR2 SYDVKM. The CDR3 has 13 amino acids.

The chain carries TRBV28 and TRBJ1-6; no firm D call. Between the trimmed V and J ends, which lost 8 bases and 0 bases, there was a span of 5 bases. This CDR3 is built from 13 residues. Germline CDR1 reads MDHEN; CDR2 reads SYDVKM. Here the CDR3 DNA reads TGTGCCAGCGGTAGCTCCTATAATTCACCCCTCCACTTT. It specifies CASGSSYNSPLHF.

The CDR3 loop is CASSPQGYEQFF. In DNA, the CDR3 is TGTGCCAGCAGTCCGCAGGGTTATGAGCAGTTCTTC. The rearrangement joins TRBV6-2 or TRBV6-3 to TRBJ2-1; maybe TRBD1 (5 bases). Per germline, CDR1 MNHEY and CDR2 SVGEGT. The CDR3 sequence is 12 residues long. V lost 5 bases and J 8 bases, leaving 10 bases between the germline ends.

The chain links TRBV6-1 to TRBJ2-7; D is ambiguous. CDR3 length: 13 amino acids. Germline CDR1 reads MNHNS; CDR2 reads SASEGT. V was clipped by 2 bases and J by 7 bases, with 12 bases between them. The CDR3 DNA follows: TGTGCCAGCAGTGAACTGGGTAGGAGTGAGCAGTACTTC. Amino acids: CASSELGRSEQYF.

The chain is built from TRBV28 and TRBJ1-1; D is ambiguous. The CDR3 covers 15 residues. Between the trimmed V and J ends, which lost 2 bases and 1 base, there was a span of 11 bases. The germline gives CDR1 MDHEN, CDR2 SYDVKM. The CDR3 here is CASSLPPVQNTEAFF. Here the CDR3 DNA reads TGTGCCAGCAGTTTACCCCCCGTACAGAACACTGAAGCTTTCTTT.

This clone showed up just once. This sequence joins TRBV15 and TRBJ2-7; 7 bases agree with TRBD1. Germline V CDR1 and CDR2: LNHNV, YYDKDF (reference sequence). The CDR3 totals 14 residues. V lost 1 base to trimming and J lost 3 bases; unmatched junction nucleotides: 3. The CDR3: CATSRGGTDYEQYF. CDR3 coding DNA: TGTGCCACCAGCAGAGGAGGGACAGACTACGAGCAGTACTTC. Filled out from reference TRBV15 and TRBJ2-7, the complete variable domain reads DAMVIQNPRYQVTQFGKPVTLSCSQTLNHNVMYWYQQKSSQAPKLLFHYYDKDFNNEADTPDNFQSRRPNTSFCFLDIRSPGLGDTAMYLCATSRGGTDYEQYFGPGTRLTVT.

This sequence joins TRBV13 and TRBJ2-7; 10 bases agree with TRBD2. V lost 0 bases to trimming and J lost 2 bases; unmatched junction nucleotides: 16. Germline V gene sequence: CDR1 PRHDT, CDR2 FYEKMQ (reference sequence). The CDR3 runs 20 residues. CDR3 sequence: CASSLGTGTSDSIAPYEQYF. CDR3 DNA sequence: TGTGCCAGCAGCTTAGGGACCGGGACTAGCGACTCCATTGCGCCCTACGAGCAGTACTTC.

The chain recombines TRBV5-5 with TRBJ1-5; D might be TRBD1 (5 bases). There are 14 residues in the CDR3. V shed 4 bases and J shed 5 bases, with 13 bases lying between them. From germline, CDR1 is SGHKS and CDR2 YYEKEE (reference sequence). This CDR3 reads CASSAGPNYQPQHF. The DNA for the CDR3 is TGTGCCAGCAGCGCGGGACCGAATTATCAGCCCCAGCATTTT.

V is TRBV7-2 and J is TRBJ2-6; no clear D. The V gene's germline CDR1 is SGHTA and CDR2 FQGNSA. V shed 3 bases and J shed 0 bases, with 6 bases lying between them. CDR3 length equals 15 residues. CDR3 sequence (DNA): TGTGCCAGCAGCTTGCAAAGCTCTGGGGCCAACGTCCTGACTTTC. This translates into CASSLQSSGANVLTF.

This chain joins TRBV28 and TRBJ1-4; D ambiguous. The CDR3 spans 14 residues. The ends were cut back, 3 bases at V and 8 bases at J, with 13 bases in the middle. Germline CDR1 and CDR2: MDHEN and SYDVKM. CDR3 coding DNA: TGTGCCAGCAGTTTTTCGGTCCGCGGGGAAAAACTGTTTTTT. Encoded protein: CASSFSVRGEKLFF.

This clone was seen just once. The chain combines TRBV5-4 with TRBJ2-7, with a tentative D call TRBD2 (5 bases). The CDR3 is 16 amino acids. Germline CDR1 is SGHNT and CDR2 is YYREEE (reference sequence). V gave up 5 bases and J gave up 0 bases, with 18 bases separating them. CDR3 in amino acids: CASSPGGQVSSYEQYF. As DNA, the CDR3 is TGTGCCAGCAGTCCAGGAGGCCAAGTAAGCTCCTACGAGCAGTACTTC.

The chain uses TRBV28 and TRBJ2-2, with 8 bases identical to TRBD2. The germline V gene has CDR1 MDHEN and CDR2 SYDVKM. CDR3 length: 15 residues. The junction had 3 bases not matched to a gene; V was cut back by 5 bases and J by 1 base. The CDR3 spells CASSTSGRNTGELFF. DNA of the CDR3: TGTGCCAGCAGTACCAGCGGGAGGAACACCGGGGAGCTGTTTTTT.

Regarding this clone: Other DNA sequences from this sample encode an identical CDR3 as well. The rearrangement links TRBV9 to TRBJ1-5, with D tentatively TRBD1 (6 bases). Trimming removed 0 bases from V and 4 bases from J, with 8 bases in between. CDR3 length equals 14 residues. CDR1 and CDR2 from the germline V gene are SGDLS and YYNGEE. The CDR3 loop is CASSVEGGNQPQHF. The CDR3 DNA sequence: TGTGCCAGCAGCGTAGAAGGGGGAAATCAGCCCCAGCATTTT.

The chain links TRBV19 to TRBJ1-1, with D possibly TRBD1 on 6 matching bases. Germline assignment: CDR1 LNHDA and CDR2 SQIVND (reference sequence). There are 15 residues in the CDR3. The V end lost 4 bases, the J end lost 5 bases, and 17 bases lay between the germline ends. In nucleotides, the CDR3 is TGTGCCAGTAGTACAGGGCTCCTTAGGGGGACTGAAGCTTTCTTT. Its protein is CASSTGLLRGTEAFF.

The CDR3 reads CARSGPVYGDSYEQYF. DNA of the CDR3: TGTGCCAGATCGGGTCCTGTATATGGGGACTCCTACGAGCAGTACTTC. The chain employs TRBV9 and TRBJ2-7; D uncertain. Trimming stripped 8 bases from V and 0 bases from J, with 21 bases between. The CDR3 has 16 residues. CDR1 is SGDLS and CDR2 is YYNGEE in the germline V gene.

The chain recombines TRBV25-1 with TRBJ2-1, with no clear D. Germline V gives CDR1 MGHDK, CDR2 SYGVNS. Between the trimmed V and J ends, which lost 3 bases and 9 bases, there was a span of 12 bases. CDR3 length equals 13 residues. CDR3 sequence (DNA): TGTGCCAGCAGTGACCCTCCCCACACTGAGCAGTTCTTC. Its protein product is CASSDPPHTEQFF.

The CDR3, as DNA: TGCAGTGCTGGAAACTCCAATGAGCAGTTCTTC. The encoded protein is CSAGNSNEQFF. The V and J genes are TRBV20-1 and TRBJ2-1; D unclear. Germline CDR1 and CDR2: DFQATT and SNEGSKA (reference sequence). Trimming removed 5 bases at V and 6 bases at J, with 8 bases between. The CDR3 has 11 amino acids.

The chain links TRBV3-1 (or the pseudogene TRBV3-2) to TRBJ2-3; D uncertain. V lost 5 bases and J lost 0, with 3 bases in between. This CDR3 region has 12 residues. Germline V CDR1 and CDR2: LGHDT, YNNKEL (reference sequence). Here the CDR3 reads CASSFSTDTQYF. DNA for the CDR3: TGTGCCAGCAGCTTTAGCACAGATACGCAGTATTTT.

The CDR3 coding sequence is TGTGCCACCAGTGACCCCGGTGCTCCGACATCGAGCAATCAGCCCCAGCATTTT. It translates to CATSDPGAPTSSNQPQHF. The genes are TRBV24-1 and TRBJ1-5; D call uncertain. V lost 4 bases and J 1 base, leaving 19 bases between the germline ends. CDR3 length equals 18 residues. CDR1 and CDR2 (germline): KGHDR, SFDVKD.

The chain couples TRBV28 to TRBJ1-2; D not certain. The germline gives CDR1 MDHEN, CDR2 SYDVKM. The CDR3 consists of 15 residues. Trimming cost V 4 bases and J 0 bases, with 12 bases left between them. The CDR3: CASSSSGEANYGYTF. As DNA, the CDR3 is TGTGCCAGCAGTTCATCCGGGGAAGCTAACTATGGCTACACCTTC.

The CDR3, as DNA: TGTGCCAGCAGCCAAGGGACAGGGGGCCACGAGCAGTACTTC. This codes for CASSQGTGGHEQYF. The V and J genes are TRBV3-1 (or the pseudogene TRBV3-2) and TRBJ2-7; 11 bases fit TRBD1. The CDR3 has 14 residues. The V and J ends lost 1 base and 5 bases, in that order; junction bases with no gene match: 1. Germline V CDR1 and CDR2: LGHDT, YNNKEL (reference sequence).

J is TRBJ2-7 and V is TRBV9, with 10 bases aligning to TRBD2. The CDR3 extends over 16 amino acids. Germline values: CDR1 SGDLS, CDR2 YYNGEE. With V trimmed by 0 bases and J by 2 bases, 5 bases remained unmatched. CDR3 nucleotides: TGTGCCAGCAGCGTAGACTCACTAGCGGGAACCTACGAGCAGTACTTC. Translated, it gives CASSVDSLAGTYEQYF.

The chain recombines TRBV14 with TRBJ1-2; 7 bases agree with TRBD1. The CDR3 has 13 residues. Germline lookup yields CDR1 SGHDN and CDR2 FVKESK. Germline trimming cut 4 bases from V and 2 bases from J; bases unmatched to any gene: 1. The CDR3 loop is CASSPDRNYGYTF. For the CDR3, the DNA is TGTGCCAGCAGCCCGGACAGGAACTATGGCTACACCTTC.

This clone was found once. Here the CDR3 DNA reads TGTGCCACCAGCAGAGTGGCTGTTACTGGCACAGATACGCAGTATTTT. Residues: CATSRVAVTGTDTQYF. The V call is TRBV15, the J call TRBJ2-3; no firm D call. V lost 1 base, J lost 1 base, and 12 bases lay in between. This CDR3 is built from 16 residues. Per germline, CDR1 LNHNV and CDR2 YYDKDF (reference sequence).